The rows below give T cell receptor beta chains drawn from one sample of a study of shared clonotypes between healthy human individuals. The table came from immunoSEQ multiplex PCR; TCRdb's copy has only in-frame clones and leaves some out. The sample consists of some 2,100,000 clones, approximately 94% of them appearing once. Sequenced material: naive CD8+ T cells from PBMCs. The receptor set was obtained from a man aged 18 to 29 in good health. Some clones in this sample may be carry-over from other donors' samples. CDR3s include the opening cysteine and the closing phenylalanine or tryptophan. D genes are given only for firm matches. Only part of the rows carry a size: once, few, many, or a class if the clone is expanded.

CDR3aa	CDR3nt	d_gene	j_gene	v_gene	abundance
CASSVLIGTGLVPDTQYF	TGTGCCAGCAGTGTGCTAATTGGGACAGGGTTGGTCCCAGATACGCAGTATTTT	TRBD1	TRBJ2-3	TRBV6-1	.
CASSLAPGGMGGYTF	TGTGCCAGCAGCTTGGCTCCAGGGGGCATGGGTGGCTACACCTTC	TRBD1	TRBJ1-2	TRBV5-6	.
CASSPGLARTQETQYF	TGTGCCAGCAGCCCTGGACTAGCGAGAACCCAAGAGACCCAGTACTTC	TRBD2	TRBJ2-5	TRBV5-4	once
CASSFGTSSYEQYF	TGTGCCAGCAGCTTTGGGACTAGTTCCTACGAGCAGTACTTC	TRBD2	TRBJ2-7	TRBV11-2	.
CSPLTGEAAEQFF	TGCAGCCCTCTGACAGGGGAGGCGGCTGAGCAGTTCTTC	TRBD1	TRBJ2-1	TRBV29-1	.
CASSLILAGVDEQFF	TGTGCCAGCAGCTTAATCCTAGCGGGAGTAGATGAGCAGTTCTTC	TRBD2	TRBJ2-1	TRBV7-7	once
CASSAEGEQYF	TGTGCCAGCAGCGCCGAGGGCGAGCAGTACTTC	.	TRBJ2-7	TRBV9	.
CASSQVGTAYEQYF	TGCGCCAGCAGCCAAGTAGGGACAGCCTACGAGCAGTACTTC	TRBD1	TRBJ2-7	TRBV4-1	.
CASSAGKGGRNEQYF	TGTGCCAGCAGCGCTGGAAAGGGGGGGAGGAACGAGCAGTACTTC	.	TRBJ2-7	TRBV7-3	.
CASSSVPGGKQYF	TGTGCCAGCAGTTCCGTACCCGGGGGGAAGCAGTACTTC	TRBD2	TRBJ2-7	TRBV27	.
CARLAREELTDTQYF	TGTGCCAGGCTAGCGAGGGAGGAATTGACAGATACGCAGTATTTT	.	TRBJ2-3	TRBV6-5	once
CAIEWGSQFF	TGTGCCATCGAATGGGGTTCCCAGTTCTTC	.	TRBJ2-1	TRBV6-1	.
CASSDEGTEAFF	TGTGCCAGCAGTGATGAAGGTACTGAAGCTTTCTTT	.	TRBJ1-1	TRBV5-5	.
CASSQVGLHTEAFF	TGCGCCAGCAGCCAAGTAGGACTGCACACTGAAGCTTTCTTT	.	TRBJ1-1	TRBV4-1	.
CASSLGSVRAHSYEQYF	TGTGCCAGCAGCTTAGGGTCGGTGCGGGCCCACTCCTACGAGCAGTACTTC	.	TRBJ2-7	TRBV11-2	.
CASSLAQGVFSYEQYF	TGTGCCAGCAGCTTGGCGCAGGGTGTTTTTTCCTACGAGCAGTACTTC	.	TRBJ2-7	TRBV5-5	.
CASSVAKTNYGYTF	TGTGCCAGCAGCGTAGCCAAGACTAACTATGGCTACACCTTC	.	TRBJ1-2	TRBV9	.
CASSLAGLRTYEQYF	TGTGCCAGCAGCTTGGCCGGACTACGAACCTACGAGCAGTACTTC	.	TRBJ2-7	TRBV5-6	.
CASSRVPGHNEQFF	TGCGCCAGCAGCCGAGTGCCTGGGCACAATGAGCAGTTCTTC	.	TRBJ2-1	TRBV4-1	.
CASSLGNGGYTF	TGTGCCAGCAGCTTAGGAAATGGGGGCTACACCTTC	.	TRBJ1-2	TRBV7-9	.
CASRSGNYNEQFF	TGTGCCAGCAGGAGCGGGAACTACAATGAGCAGTTCTTC	TRBD2	TRBJ2-1	TRBV7-3	.
CAISEWDRGASNYGYTF	TGTGCCATCAGTGAGTGGGACAGGGGGGCAAGCAACTATGGCTACACCTTC	TRBD1	TRBJ1-2	TRBV10-3	.
CASSISGAGVTEAFF	TGTGCCAGTAGTATATCAGGGGCTGGGGTTACTGAAGCTTTCTTT	.	TRBJ1-1	TRBV19	once
CASSPGGNSYEQYF	TGTGCCAGCAGCCCCGGGGGGAACTCCTACGAGCAGTACTTC	TRBD2	TRBJ2-7	TRBV5-4	once
CASRGTGDYEQYF	TGTGCCAGCCGGGGGACAGGGGATTACGAGCAGTACTTC	TRBD1	TRBJ2-7	TRBV2	.
CASSLLAELSYEQYF	TGTGCCAGCAGTTTATTGGCAGAACTCTCCTACGAGCAGTACTTC	.	TRBJ2-7	TRBV28	.
CASSGRDTDTQYF	TGTGCCAGTAGCGGGAGGGACACAGATACGCAGTATTTT	TRBD2	TRBJ2-3	TRBV19	.
CASSFTGGFYNEQFF	TGCGCCAGCAGCTTCACAGGGGGCTTCTACAATGAGCAGTTCTTC	TRBD1	TRBJ2-1	TRBV5-1	.
CASSIAYQGENTIYF	TGTGCCAGCAGCATCGCTTACCAGGGGGAGAACACCATATATTTT	TRBD1	TRBJ1-3	TRBV7-9	once
CASSIRTAQGQPQHF	TGTGCCAGTAGTATCAGGACAGCACAGGGACAGCCCCAGCATTTT	.	TRBJ1-5	TRBV19	few
CASSEGLAGGALAKNIQYF	TGTGCCAGCAGCGAGGGACTAGCGGGAGGGGCGCTAGCCAAAAACATTCAGTACTTC	TRBD2	TRBJ2-4	TRBV2	.
CASSLLVTSAFYEQYF	TGTGCCAGCAGTTTATTGGTTACTAGCGCCTTCTACGAGCAGTACTTC	TRBD2	TRBJ2-7	TRBV27	.
CATSSDRVDRNTEAFF	TGTGCCACCAGCTCGGATCGGGTCGACCGGAACACTGAAGCTTTCTTT	.	TRBJ1-1	TRBV15	.
CASSLDGSRRTYEQYF	TGTGCCAGCAGCTTAGATGGGAGCCGAAGGACCTACGAGCAGTACTTC	.	TRBJ2-7	TRBV11-2	.
CASSQVFPQGMLDHEQFF	TGCGCCAGCAGCCAAGTATTCCCTCAGGGCATGCTAGATCATGAGCAGTTCTTC	.	TRBJ2-1	TRBV4-1	.
CASSIFPGPYNEQFF	TGTGCCAGTAGTATCTTCCCTGGGCCCTACAATGAGCAGTTCTTC	.	TRBJ2-1	TRBV19	.
CASSLDGDMDEQFF	TGTGCCAGCAGCTTAGACGGGGATATGGATGAGCAGTTCTTC	.	TRBJ2-1	TRBV7-8	.
CASNDLSNQPQHF	TGTGCCAGCAACGACCTAAGCAATCAGCCCCAGCATTTT	.	TRBJ1-5	TRBV7-9	.
CASSYGGQLIEAFF	TGTGCCAGCAGTTACGGGGGACAGTTAATTGAAGCTTTCTTT	TRBD1	TRBJ1-1	TRBV6-5	.
CASSLISSYSNQPQHF	TGTGCCAGCAGTTTAATATCCAGCTATAGCAATCAGCCCCAGCATTTT	.	TRBJ1-5	TRBV28	.
CASARGTLGEQYF	TGTGCCAGCGCACGGGGTACCTTGGGGGAGCAGTACTTC	.	TRBJ2-7	TRBV7-6	.
CASSFQGGVITGELFF	TGTGCCAGCAGTTTTCAAGGGGGCGTTATCACCGGGGAGCTGTTTTTT	TRBD1	TRBJ2-2	TRBV27	.
CASSHGTEVNGYTF	TGTGCCAGCAGCCACGGGACAGAAGTAAACGGCTACACCTTC	TRBD1	TRBJ1-2	TRBV28	.
CATSSGNGFYNEQFF	TGTGCCACCTCTAGCGGGAACGGCTTCTACAATGAGCAGTTCTTC	TRBD2	TRBJ2-1	TRBV13	.
CASSSTLQTGWTEAFF	TGTGCCAGCAGTTCCACCCTTCAGACAGGGTGGACTGAAGCTTTCTTT	TRBD1	TRBJ1-1	TRBV6-4	once
CASSTGQGVNSPLHF	TGTGCCAGCAGCACCGGACAGGGGGTAAATTCACCCCTCCACTTT	TRBD1	TRBJ1-6	TRBV11-2	.
CASSLLWGRGVNTEAFF	TGTGCCAGCAGTTTGTTGTGGGGGCGCGGGGTAAACACTGAAGCTTTCTTT	.	TRBJ1-1	TRBV28	once
CASVGLAGIEQFF	TGTGCCAGCGTGGGACTAGCGGGAATTGAGCAGTTCTTC	TRBD2	TRBJ2-1	TRBV11-2	.
CASSLVGLTGGADEKLFF	TGTGCCAGCAGCTTAGTAGGCCTGACAGGGGGCGCAGATGAAAAACTGTTTTTT	TRBD1	TRBJ1-4	TRBV11-3	once
CSQENGESSFF	TGTTCTCAGGAGAACGGGGAGAGTTCGTTTTTT	.	TRBJ1-4	TRBV21-1	.